This TCR beta chain derives from a study of cytomegalovirus exposure and HLA in healthy donors. Both 60 Vbeta primers and 13 Jbeta primers went into the PCR. Using immunoSEQ multiplex PCR, the repertoire was profiled, and TCRdb retains in-frame clones only, with some absent. The table records about 180,000 clones, roughly 80% of them present only once. CDR1 is SGHTA and CDR2 is FQGTGA in the germline V gene. Trimming removed 5 bases at V and 3 bases at J, with 10 bases between. There are 14 residues in the CDR3. This TCR derives from a boy between 2 and 15 years old in good health and CMV-seronegative. V and J are TRBV7-3 and TRBJ2-2; a possible D gene is TRBD1 (5 bases). The specimen sequenced was PBMCs. This CDR3 reads CASSLGQYTGELFF. The DNA of the CDR3 is TGTGCCAGCAGCCTTGGACAATACACCGGGGAGCTGTTTTTT.